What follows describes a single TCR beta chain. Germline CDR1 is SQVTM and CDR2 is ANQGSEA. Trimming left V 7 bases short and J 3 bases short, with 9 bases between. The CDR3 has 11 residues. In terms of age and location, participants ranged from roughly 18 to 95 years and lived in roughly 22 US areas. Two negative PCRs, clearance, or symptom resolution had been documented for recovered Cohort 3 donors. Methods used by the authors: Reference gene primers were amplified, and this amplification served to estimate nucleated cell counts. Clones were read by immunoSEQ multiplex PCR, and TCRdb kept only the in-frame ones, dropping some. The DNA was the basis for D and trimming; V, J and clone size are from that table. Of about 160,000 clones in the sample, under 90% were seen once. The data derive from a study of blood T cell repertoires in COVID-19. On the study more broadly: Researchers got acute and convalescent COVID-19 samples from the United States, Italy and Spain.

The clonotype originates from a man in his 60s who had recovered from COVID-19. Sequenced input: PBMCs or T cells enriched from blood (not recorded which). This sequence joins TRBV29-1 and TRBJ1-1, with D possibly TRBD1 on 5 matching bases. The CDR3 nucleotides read TGCAGCGCCCGACAGTACACTGAAGCTTTCTTT. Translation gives CSARQYTEAFF.